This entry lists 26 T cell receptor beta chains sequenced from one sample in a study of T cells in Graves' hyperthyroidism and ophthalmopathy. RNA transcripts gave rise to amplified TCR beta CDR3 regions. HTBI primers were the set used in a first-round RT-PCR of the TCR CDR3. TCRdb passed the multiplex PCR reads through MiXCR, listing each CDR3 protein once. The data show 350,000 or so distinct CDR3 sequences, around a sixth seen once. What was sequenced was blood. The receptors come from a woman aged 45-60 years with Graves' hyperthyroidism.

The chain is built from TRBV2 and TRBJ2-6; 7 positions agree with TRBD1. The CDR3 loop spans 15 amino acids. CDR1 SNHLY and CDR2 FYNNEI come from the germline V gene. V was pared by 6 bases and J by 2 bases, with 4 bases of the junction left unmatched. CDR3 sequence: CASRTGDPGANVLTF. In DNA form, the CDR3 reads TGTGCCAGCAGAACAGGGGACCCTGGGGCCAACGTCCTGACTTTC.

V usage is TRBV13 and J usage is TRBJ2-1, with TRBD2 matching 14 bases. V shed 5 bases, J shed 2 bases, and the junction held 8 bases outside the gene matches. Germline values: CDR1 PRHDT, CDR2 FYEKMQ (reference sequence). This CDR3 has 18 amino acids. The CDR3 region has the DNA TGTGCCAGCAGCACTCCCGGGACTAGCGGGGGTGCCTACAATGAGCAGTTCTTC. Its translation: CASSTPGTSGGAYNEQFF.

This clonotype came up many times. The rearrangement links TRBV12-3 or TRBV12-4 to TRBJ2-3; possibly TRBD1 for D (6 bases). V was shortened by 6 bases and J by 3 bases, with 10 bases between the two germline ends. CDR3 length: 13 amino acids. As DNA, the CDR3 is TGTGCCAGCAGCCTACAGGGTACAGATACGCAGTATTTT. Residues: CASSLQGTDTQYF.

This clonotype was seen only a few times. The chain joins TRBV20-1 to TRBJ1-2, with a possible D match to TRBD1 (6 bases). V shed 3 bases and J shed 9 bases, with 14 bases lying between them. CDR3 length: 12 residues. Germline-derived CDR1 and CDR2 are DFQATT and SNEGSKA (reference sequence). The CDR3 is CSASLLGDSYTF. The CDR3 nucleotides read TGCAGTGCTAGTCTCCTCGGGGACAGCTACACCTTC.

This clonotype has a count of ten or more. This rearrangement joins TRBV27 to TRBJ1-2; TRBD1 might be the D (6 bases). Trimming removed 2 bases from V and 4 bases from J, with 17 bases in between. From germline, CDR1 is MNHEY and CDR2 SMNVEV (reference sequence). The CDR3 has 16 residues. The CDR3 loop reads CASSLNGVGQTYGYTF. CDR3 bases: TGTGCCAGCAGTTTAAATGGGGTAGGACAGACCTATGGCTACACCTTC.

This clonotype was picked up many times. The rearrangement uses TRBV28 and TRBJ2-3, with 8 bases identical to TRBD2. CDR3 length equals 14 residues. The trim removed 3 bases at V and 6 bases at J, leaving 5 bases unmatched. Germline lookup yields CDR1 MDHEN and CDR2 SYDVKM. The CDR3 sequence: CASSLRGRWDTQYF. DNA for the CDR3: TGTGCCAGCAGTTTGCGCGGGAGGTGGGATACGCAGTATTTT.

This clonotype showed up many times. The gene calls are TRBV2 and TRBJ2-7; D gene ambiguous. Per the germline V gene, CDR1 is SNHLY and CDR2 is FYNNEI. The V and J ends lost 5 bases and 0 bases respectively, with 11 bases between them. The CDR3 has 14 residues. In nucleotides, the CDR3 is TGTGCCAGCAGTTCGCCCACCCGCTCCTACGAGCAGTACTTC. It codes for CASSSPTRSYEQYF.

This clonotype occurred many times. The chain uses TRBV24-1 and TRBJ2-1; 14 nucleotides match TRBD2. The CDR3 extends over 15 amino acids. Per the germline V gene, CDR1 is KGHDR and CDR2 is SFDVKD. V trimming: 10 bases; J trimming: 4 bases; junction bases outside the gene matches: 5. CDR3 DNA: TGTGCCACGGGACTAGCGGGAGATTCTTACAATGAGCAGTTCTTC. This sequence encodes CATGLAGDSYNEQFF.

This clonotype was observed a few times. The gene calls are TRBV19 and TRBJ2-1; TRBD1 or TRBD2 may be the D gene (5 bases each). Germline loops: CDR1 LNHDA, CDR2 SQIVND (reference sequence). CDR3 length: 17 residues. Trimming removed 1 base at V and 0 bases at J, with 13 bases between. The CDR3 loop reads CASSIGPGPSSYNEQFF. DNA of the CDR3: TGTGCCAGTAGTATAGGACCGGGACCAAGCTCCTACAATGAGCAGTTCTTC.

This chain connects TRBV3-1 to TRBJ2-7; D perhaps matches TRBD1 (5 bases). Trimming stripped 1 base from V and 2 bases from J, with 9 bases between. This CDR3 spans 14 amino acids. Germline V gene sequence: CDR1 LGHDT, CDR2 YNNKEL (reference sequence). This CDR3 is CASSQGDRAYEQYV. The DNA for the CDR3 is TGTGCCAGCAGCCAAGGCGACAGAGCCTACGAGCAGTACGTC.

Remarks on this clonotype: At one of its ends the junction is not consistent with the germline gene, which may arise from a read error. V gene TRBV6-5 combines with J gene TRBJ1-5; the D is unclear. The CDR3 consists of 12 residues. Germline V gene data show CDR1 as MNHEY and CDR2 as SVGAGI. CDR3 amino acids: CANSSPGEPQHF. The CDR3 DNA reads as TGTGCCAACAGTTCTCCCGGGGAACCCCAGCATTTT.

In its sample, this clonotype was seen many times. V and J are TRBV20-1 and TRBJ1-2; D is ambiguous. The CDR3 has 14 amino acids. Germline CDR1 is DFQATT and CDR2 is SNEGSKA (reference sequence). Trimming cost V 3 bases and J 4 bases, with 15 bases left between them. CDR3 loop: CSARKDPWAYGYTF. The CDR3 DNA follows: TGCAGTGCTAGGAAGGACCCTTGGGCCTATGGCTACACCTTC.

CDR3 DNA: TGTGCCAGCAGTCCTCCCATTCGGGGGTTTATATCCCAGCCCCAGCATTTT. It specifies CASSPPIRGFISQPQHF. The chain recombines TRBV12-3 or TRBV12-4 with TRBJ1-5; D might be TRBD1 (5 bases). The CDR3 length is 17 residues. The V end was cut by 5 bases, the J end by 7 bases, with 24 bases between.

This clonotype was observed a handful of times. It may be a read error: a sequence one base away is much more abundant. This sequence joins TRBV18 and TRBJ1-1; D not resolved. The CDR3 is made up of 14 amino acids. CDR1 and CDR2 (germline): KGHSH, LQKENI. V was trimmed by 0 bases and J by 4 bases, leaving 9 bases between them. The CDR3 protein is CASSPPSASTEAFF. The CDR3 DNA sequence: TGTGCCAGCTCACCACCTTCTGCGAGCACTGAAGCTTTCTTT.

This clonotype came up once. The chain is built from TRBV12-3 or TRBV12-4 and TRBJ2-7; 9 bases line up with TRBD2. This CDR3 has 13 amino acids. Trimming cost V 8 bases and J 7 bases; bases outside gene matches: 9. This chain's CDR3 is CASCLAGSSEQYF. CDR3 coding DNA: TGTGCCAGCTGCCTAGCGGGGTCGTCGGAGCAGTACTTC.

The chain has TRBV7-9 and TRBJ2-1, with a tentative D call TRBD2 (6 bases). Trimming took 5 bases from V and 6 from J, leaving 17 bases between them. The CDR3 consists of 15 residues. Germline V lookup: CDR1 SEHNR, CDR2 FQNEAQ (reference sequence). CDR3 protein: CASSHLAAGSNEQFF. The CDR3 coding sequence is TGTGCCAGCAGCCACCTAGCTGCGGGGAGCAATGAGCAGTTCTTC.

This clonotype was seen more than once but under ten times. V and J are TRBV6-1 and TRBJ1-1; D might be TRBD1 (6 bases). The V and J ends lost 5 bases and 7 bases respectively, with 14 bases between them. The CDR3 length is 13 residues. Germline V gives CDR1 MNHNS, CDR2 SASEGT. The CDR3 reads CASSHHDRFEAFF. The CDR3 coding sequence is TGTGCCAGCAGTCACCACGACAGGTTTGAAGCTTTCTTT.

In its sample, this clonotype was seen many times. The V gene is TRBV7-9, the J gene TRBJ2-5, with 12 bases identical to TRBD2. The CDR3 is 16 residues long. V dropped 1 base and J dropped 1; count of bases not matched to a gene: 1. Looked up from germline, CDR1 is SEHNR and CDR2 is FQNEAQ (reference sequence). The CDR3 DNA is TGTGCCAGCAGCTTAGGGACTAGCGGGGTCCAAGAGACCCAGTACTTC. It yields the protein CASSLGTSGVQETQYF.

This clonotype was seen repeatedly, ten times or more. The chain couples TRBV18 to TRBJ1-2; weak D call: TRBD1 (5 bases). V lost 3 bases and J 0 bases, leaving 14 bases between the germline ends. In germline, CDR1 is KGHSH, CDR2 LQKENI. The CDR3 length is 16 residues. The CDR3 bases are TGTGCCAGCTCACCCAGACTAGGGGAGGCTAACTATGGCTACACCTTC. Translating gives CASSPRLGEANYGYTF.

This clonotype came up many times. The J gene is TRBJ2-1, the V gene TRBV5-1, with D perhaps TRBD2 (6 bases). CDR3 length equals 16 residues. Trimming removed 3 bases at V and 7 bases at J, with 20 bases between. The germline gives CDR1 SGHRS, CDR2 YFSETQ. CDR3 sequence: CASSWYTQGGYNEQFF. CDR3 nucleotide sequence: TGCGCCAGCAGCTGGTACACTCAAGGAGGGTATAATGAGCAGTTCTTC.

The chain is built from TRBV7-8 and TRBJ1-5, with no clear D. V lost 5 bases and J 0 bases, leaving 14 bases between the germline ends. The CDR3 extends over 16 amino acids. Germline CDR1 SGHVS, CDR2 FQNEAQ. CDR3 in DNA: TGTGCCAGCAGCCCCCACCGAGGTTATAGCAATCAGCCCCAGCATTTT. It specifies CASSPHRGYSNQPQHF. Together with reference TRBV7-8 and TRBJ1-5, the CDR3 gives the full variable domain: GAGVSQSPRYKVAKRGQDVALRCDPISGHVSLFWYQQALGQGPEFLTYFQNEAQLDKSGLPSDRFFAERPEGSVSTLKIQRTQQEDSAVYLCASSPHRGYSNQPQHFGDGTRLSIL.

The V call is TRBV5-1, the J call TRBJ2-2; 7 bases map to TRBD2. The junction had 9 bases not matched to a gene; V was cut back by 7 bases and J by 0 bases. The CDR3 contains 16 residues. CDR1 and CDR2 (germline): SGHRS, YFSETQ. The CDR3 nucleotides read TGCGCCAGCCAGAGAAGGGACTATTCGAACACCGGGGAGCTGTTTTTT. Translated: CASQRRDYSNTGELFF.

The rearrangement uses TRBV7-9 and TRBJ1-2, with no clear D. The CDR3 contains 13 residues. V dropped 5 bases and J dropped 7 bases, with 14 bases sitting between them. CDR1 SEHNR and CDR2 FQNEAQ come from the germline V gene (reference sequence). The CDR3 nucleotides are TGTGCCAGCAGCCCGATCACAATGCTTGGCTACACCTTC. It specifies CASSPITMLGYTF.

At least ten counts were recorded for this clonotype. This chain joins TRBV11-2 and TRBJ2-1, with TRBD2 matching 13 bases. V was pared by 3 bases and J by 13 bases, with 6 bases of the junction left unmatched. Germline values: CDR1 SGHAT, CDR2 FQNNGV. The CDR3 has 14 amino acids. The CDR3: CASSLGLAGLYQFF. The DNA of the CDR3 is TGTGCCAGCAGCTTGGGACTAGCGGGATTGTATCAGTTCTTC.

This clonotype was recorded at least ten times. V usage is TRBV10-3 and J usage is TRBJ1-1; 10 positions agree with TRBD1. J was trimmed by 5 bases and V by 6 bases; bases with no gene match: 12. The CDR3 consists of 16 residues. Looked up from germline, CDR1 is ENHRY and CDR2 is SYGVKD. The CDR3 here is CAIRSGTGELGTEAFF. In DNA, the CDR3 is TGTGCCATCAGGTCCGGGACAGGGGAATTGGGGACTGAAGCTTTCTTT.

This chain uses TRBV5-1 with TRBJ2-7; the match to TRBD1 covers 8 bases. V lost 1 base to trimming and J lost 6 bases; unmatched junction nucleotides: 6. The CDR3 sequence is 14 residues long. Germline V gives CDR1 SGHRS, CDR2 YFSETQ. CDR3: CASSLTGGRREQYF. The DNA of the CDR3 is TGCGCCAGCAGCTTGACAGGGGGGAGGCGCGAGCAGTACTTC.